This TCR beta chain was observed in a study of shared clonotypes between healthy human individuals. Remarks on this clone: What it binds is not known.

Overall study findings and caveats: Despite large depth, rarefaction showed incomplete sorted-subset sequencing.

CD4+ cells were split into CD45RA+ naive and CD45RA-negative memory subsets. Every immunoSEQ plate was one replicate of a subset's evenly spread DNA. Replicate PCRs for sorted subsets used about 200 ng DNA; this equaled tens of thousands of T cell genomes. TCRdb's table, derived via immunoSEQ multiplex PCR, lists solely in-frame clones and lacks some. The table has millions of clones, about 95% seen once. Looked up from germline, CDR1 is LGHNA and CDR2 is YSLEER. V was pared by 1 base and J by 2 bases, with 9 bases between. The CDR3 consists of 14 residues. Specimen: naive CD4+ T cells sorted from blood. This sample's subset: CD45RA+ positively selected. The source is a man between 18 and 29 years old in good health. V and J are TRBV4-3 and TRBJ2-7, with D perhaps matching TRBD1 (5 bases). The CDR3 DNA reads TGCGCCAGCAGCCAAGTGGACACAGCCTACGAGCAGTACTTC. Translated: CASSQVDTAYEQYF.